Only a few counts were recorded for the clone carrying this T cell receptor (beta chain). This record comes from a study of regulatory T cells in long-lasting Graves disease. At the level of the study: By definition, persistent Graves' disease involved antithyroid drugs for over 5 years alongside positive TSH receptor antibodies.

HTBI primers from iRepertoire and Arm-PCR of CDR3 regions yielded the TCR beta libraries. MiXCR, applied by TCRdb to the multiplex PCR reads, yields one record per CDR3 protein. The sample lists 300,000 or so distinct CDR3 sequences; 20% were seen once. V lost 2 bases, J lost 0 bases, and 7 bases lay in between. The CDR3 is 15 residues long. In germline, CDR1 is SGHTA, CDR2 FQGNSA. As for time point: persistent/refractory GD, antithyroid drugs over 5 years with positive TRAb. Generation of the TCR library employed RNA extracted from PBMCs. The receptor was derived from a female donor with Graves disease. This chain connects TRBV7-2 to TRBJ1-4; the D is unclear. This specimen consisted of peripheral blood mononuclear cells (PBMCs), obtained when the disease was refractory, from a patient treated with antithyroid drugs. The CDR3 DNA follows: TGTGCCAGCAGCTTATTCCAGGCAACTAATGAAAAACTGTTTTTT. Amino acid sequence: CASSLFQATNEKLFF.